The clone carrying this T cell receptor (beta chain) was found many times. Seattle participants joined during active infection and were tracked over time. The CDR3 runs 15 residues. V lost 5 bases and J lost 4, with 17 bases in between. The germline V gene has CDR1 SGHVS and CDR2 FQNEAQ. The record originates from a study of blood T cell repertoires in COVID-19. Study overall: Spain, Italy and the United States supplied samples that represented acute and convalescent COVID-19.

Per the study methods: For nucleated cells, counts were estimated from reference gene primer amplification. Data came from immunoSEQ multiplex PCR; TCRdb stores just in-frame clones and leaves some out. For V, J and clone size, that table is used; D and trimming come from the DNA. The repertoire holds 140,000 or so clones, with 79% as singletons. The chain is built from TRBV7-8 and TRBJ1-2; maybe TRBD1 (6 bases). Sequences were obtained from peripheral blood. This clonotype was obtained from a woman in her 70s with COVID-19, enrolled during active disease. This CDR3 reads CASSDGGAILYGYTF. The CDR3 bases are TGTGCCAGCAGCGACGGGGGGGCCATACTCTATGGCTACACCTTC.